The rows below give T cell receptor beta chains drawn from one sample of a study of blood T cell repertoires in COVID-19. Using immunoSEQ multiplex PCR, the repertoire was profiled, and TCRdb retains in-frame clones only, with some absent. The sample has about 250,000 clones, approximately 85% seen once. The material sequenced was peripheral blood. The receptors stem from an elderly woman with COVID-19, enrolled during active disease. The CDR3 runs from the conserved cysteine through the conserved F or W. The order of the fields is CDR3 protein, CDR3 DNA, V gene, J gene, D gene, clone size. D genes are given only for firm matches. A clone size is listed for some rows: how often the clone was seen (once, few, many), or a class if it is expanded.

CASSWGVSEAFF	TGTGCCAGCAGTTGGGGAGTCAGTGAAGCTTTCTTT	TRBV6-5	TRBJ1-1	.	once
CASRNERGRAFF	TGTGCCAGCCGGAACGAACGAGGGCGCGCTTTCTTT	TRBV27	TRBJ1-1	.	.
CASSLAQTAFTEQFF	TGTGCCAGCAGCTTAGCCCAGACAGCATTCACTGAGCAGTTCTTC	TRBV11-2	TRBJ2-1	.	.
CASSSRGVGQGFGTQHF	TGTGCCAGCAGTTCCCGGGGCGTTGGACAGGGGTTTGGGACCCAGCATTTT	TRBV28	TRBJ1-5	TRBD1	.
CASQKGFLGTEAFF	TGTGCCAGCCAGAAGGGGTTCTTGGGAACTGAAGCTTTCTTT	TRBV28	TRBJ1-1	.	few
CASSPVTGQGIYTF	TGTGCCAGCTCACCCGTGACAGGACAGGGGATTTACACCTTC	TRBV18	TRBJ1-2	TRBD1	.
CASSLGRQMSSGNTIYF	TGTGCCAGCAGCTTAGGTAGACAGATGAGCTCTGGAAACACCATATATTTT	TRBV7-2	TRBJ1-3	.	few
CASSQDLSNQPQHF	TGCGCCAGCAGCCAAGACCTTAGCAATCAGCCCCAGCATTTT	TRBV4-3	TRBJ1-5	.	.
CASSLGLARGEQFF	TGCGCCAGCAGCCTGGGACTAGCGAGGGGTGAGCAGTTCTTC	TRBV4-3	TRBJ2-1	TRBD2	once
CASSPGQGNGYTF	TGCGCCAGCAGCCCGGGACAGGGTAATGGCTACACCTTC	TRBV5-1	TRBJ1-2	TRBD1	.
CASRSRAVRGGLVHGELFF	TGTGCAAGTCGCTCCCGCGCGGTGCGGGGGGGCCTTGTTCACGGGGAGCTGTTTTTT	TRBV12-2	TRBJ2-2	.	.
CASSLRGQVNTEAFF	TGTGCCAGCAGCTTAAGGGGACAGGTGAACACTGAAGCTTTCTTT	TRBV11-3	TRBJ1-1	TRBD1	.
CASKAGRSTDTQYF	TGTGCCAGCAAGGCAGGCCGTAGCACAGATACGCAGTATTTT	TRBV6-5	TRBJ2-3	.	.
CASSSNSGGSSYNEQFF	TGTGCCAGCAGCTCCAATAGCGGGGGAAGCTCCTACAATGAGCAGTTCTTC	TRBV7-6	TRBJ2-1	TRBD2	few
CASSLDRSATEAFF	TGTGCCAGCAGCTTGGACAGATCTGCAACTGAAGCTTTCTTT	TRBV5-6	TRBJ1-1	.	.
CASSPTGGGANTIYF	TGTGCCAGCAGCCCGACAGGGGGTGGTGCAAACACCATATATTTT	TRBV7-2	TRBJ1-3	TRBD1	.
CASRPDGNQPQHF	TGCGCCAGCAGACCTGACGGGAATCAGCCCCAGCATTTT	TRBV5-1	TRBJ1-5	.	few
CASSISPTGARGETQYF	TGCGCCAGCAGCATCTCCCCCACAGGGGCGCGGGGAGAGACCCAGTACTTC	TRBV5-1	TRBJ2-5	.	.
CASSLPGHNYGYTF	TGTGCCAGCAGTTTACCCGGACATAACTATGGCTACACCTTC	TRBV28	TRBJ1-2	.	.
CASSLLWGDSPLHF	TGTGCCAGCAGCCTCCTTTGGGGGGATTCACCCCTCCACTTT	TRBV14	TRBJ1-6	.	.
CASSVTGVIWNTGELFF	TGTGCCAGTAGTGTCACAGGGGTAATTTGGAACACCGGGGAGCTGTTTTTT	TRBV19	TRBJ2-2	TRBD1	once
CATSRARLSNQPQHF	TGTGCCACCAGCAGAGCTAGGCTTAGCAATCAGCCCCAGCATTTT	TRBV15	TRBJ1-5	.	.
CASSDNPSTGGGYTF	TGCGCCAGCAGCGATAACCCCTCCACCGGCGGTGGCTACACCTTC	TRBV4-1	TRBJ1-2	.	.
CAISPGQGDGYTF	TGTGCCATCAGTCCGGGACAGGGTGATGGCTACACCTTC	TRBV10-3	TRBJ1-2	TRBD1	once
CASSSQGARGNSPLHF	TGCGCCAGCAGCTCACAGGGGGCGCGAGGTAATTCACCCCTCCACTTT	TRBV5-1	TRBJ1-6	TRBD1	.
CATTEAGQETQYF	TGTGCCACCACGGAGGCGGGGCAAGAGACCCAGTACTTC	TRBV10-3	TRBJ2-5	.	.
CASRPTSGGAKYF	TGTGCCAGCAGGCCTACTAGCGGGGGGGCTAAGTACTTC	TRBV12-3/TRBV12-4	TRBJ2-5	TRBD2	.
CASERAGGYTF	TGTGCCAGCGAGAGGGCGGGCGGCTACACCTTC	TRBV6-5	TRBJ1-2	.	.
CASSLGLPVGTQYF	TGTGCCAGCAGCTTGGGGCTCCCCGTTGGGACCCAGTACTTC	TRBV5-6	TRBJ2-5	.	.
CASEYLTTLNTEAFF	TGTGCCAGCGAGTACCTGACAACCTTGAACACTGAAGCTTTCTTT	TRBV5-8	TRBJ1-1	.	once
CASSGRGNQPQHF	TGTGCCAGCTCTGGGAGAGGTAATCAGCCCCAGCATTTT	TRBV7-2	TRBJ1-5	.	.
CASSLNPGAYNEQFF	TGTGCCAGCAGCTTAAATCCGGGGGCCTACAATGAGCAGTTCTTC	TRBV7-2	TRBJ2-1	.	.
CASSSRTGADHQPQHF	TGTGCCAGCAGTTCCCGGACAGGGGCGGATCATCAGCCCCAGCATTTT	TRBV6-2/TRBV6-3	TRBJ1-5	TRBD1	.
CSGQGNTEAFF	TGCAGCGGGCAGGGGAACACTGAAGCTTTCTTT	TRBV20-1	TRBJ1-1	.	few
CAISQGVGYTF	TGTGCCATCAGCCAGGGGGTCGGCTACACCTTC	TRBV10-3	TRBJ1-2	TRBD1	.
CASSSRTGAGTEAFF	TGTGCCAGCAGTAGTCGGACAGGGGCAGGCACTGAAGCTTTCTTT	TRBV6-5	TRBJ1-1	TRBD1	.
CAWTRQGRAYGYTF	TGTGCCTGGACCCGACAGGGGAGAGCCTATGGCTACACCTTC	TRBV30	TRBJ1-2	TRBD1	.
CASSEQGFPNTEAFF	TGCGCCAGCAGCGAGCAGGGATTTCCGAACACTGAAGCTTTCTTT	TRBV5-1	TRBJ1-1	.	.
CASSTTGAYEQYF	TGTGCCAGTAGTACAACAGGGGCCTACGAGCAGTACTTC	TRBV19	TRBJ2-7	TRBD1	.
CASSGQGASNTGELFF	TGTGCCAGCAGCGGACAGGGGGCGTCCAACACCGGGGAGCTGTTTTTT	TRBV11-2	TRBJ2-2	TRBD1	.
CASSYRGQMNTEAFF	TGTGCCAGCAGTTACAGGGGACAGATGAACACTGAAGCTTTCTTT	TRBV6-2/TRBV6-3	TRBJ1-1	TRBD1	.
CSASRTGNSPLHF	TGCAGTGCTAGTCGAACGGGGAATTCACCCCTCCACTTT	TRBV20-1	TRBJ1-6	.	.